Following are 4 T cell receptor beta chains from one sample sequenced in a study of T cell responses to AZD1222 COVID-19 vaccine. Assay used: immunoSEQ multiplex PCR; TCRdb lists only in-frame clones, some missing. Found here are some 170,000 clones, just over 90% of them singletons; the top ten hold 4.4%. Specimen: peripheral blood, collected on day 0 of MenACWY control vaccination. The source is an adult in good health.

The V gene is TRBV4-3, the J gene TRBJ1-1; 8 bases line up with TRBD1. J gave up 5 bases and V 4 bases, and 9 bases lay outside the gene matches. CDR3 length equals 15 residues. CDR1 LGHNA and CDR2 YSLEER come from the germline V gene. The CDR3 protein is CASSREPTGETEAFF. The CDR3 region has the DNA TGCGCCAGCAGCCGAGAGCCGACAGGGGAGACTGAAGCTTTCTTT.

The V gene is TRBV7-3, the J gene TRBJ2-3; TRBD2 matches 9 bases. Trimming cost V 5 bases and J 2 bases; bases outside gene matches: 5. Germline lookup yields CDR1 SGHTA and CDR2 FQGTGA. This CDR3 has 15 residues. The CDR3, as DNA: TGTGCCAGCAGCGCAGGACTAGCGCTCACAGATACGCAGTATTTT. It translates to CASSAGLALTDTQYF.

The rearrangement links TRBV14 to TRBJ2-7; D not resolved. In germline, CDR1 is SGHDN, CDR2 FVKESK. There are 15 residues in the CDR3. The V end lost 1 base, the J end lost 3 bases, and 13 bases lay between the germline ends. This CDR3 is CASSQVGQTDYEQYF. Here the CDR3 DNA reads TGTGCCAGCAGCCAAGTCGGGCAGACCGACTACGAGCAGTACTTC.

The V call is TRBV28, the J call TRBJ2-2; the D gene is possibly TRBD2 (6 bases). Trimming took 2 bases from V and 8 from J, leaving 9 bases between them. This CDR3 region has 13 residues. Germline CDR1 is MDHEN and CDR2 is SYDVKM. CDR3 region: CASSLGLAGELFF. CDR3 in DNA: TGTGCCAGCAGTTTAGGCCTAGCGGGGGAGCTGTTTTTT.